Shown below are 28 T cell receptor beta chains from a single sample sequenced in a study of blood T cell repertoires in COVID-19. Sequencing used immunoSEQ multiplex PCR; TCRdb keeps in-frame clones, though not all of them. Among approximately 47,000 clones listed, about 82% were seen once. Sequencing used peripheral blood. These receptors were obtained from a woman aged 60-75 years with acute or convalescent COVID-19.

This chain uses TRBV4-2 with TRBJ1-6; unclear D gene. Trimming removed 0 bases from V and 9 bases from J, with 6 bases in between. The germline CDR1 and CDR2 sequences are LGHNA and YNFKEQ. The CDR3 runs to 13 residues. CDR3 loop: CASSQDSGSPLHF. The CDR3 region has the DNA TGTGCCAGCAGCCAAGATAGCGGTTCACCCCTCCACTTT.

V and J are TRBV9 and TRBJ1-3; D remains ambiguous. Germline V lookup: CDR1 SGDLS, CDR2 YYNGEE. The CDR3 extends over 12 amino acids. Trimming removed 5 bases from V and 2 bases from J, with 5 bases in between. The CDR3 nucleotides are TGTGCCAGCAGAGGAGCTGGAAACACCATATATTTT. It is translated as CASRGAGNTIYF.

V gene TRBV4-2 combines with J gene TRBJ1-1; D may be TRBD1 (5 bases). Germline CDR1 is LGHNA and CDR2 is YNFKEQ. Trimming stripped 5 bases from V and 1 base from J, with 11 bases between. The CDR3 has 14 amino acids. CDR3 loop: CASSSRVSNTEAFF. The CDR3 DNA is TGTGCCAGCAGCTCCAGGGTCTCGAACACTGAAGCTTTCTTT.

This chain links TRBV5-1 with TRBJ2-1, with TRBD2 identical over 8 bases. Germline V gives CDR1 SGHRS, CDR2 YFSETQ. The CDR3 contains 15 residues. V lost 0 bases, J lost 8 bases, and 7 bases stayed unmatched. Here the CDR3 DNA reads TGCGCCAGCAGCTTGGCCTCGGGAGGGTTGGATGAGCAGTTCTTC. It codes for CASSLASGGLDEQFF.

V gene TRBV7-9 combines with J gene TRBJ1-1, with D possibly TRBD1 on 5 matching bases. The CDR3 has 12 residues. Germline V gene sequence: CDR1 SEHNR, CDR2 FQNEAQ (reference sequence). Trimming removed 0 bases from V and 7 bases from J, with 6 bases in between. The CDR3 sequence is CASSLATVEAFF. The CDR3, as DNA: TGTGCCAGCAGCTTAGCGACAGTTGAAGCTTTCTTT.

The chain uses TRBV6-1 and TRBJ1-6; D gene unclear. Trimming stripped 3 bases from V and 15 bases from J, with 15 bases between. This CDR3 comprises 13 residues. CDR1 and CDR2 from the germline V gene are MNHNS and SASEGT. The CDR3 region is CASSEALLSNLHF. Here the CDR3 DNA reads TGTGCCAGCAGTGAGGCCCTCCTGTCAAACCTCCACTTT.

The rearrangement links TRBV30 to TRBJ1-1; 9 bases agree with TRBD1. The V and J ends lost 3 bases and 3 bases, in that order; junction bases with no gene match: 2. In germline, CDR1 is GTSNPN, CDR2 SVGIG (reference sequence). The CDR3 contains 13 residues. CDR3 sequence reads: CAWRQGAYTEAFF. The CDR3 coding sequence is TGTGCCTGGAGACAGGGGGCGTACACTGAAGCTTTCTTT.

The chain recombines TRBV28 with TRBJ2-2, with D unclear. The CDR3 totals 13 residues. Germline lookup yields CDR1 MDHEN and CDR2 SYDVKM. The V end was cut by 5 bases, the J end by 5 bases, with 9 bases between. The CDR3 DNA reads TGTGCCAGCAGTCCATTAGTGACCGGGGAGCTGTTTTTT. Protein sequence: CASSPLVTGELFF.

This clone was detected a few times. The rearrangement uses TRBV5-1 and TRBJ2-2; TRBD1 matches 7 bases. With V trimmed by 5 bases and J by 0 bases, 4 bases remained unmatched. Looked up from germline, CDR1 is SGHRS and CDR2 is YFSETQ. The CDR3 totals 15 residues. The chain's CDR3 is CASRTGTANTGELFF. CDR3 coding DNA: TGCGCCAGCAGGACCGGGACAGCGAACACCGGGGAGCTGTTTTTT.

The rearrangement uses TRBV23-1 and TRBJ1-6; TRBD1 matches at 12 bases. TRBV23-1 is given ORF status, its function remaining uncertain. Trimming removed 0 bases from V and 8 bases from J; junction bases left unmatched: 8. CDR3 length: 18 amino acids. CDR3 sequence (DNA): TGCGCCAGCAGTCAATCTCCGGGACAGGGGGCTGAGGATTCACCCCTCCACTTT. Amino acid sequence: CASSQSPGQGAEDSPLHF.

This CDR3 is CASSPPVGNTIYF. The CDR3 DNA is TGTGCCAGCAGCCCCCCAGTGGGAAACACCATATATTTT. V and J are TRBV11-2 and TRBJ1-3; D is uncertain. V was trimmed by 5 bases and J by 4 bases, leaving 9 bases between them. Germline CDR1 is SGHAT and CDR2 is FQNNGV. This CDR3 region has 13 residues.

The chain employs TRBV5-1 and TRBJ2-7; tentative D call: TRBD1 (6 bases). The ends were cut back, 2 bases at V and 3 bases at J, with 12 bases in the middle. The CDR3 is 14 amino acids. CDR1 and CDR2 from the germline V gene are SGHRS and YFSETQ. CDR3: CASSLSGTNYEQYF. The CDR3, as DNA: TGCGCCAGCAGCTTATCCGGGACAAACTACGAGCAGTACTTC.

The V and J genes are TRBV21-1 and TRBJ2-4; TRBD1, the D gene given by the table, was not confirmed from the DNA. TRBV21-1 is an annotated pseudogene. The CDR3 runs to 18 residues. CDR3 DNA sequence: TGTGCCAGCAACCTGAACGGGCTTAGCAGGGGTGCCCGAAACATTCAGTACTTC. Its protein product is CASNLNGLSRGARNIQYF.

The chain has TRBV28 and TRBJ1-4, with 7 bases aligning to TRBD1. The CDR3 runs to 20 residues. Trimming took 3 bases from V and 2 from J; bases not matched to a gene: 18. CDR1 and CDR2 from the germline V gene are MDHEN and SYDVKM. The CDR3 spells CASSFPSPRQGVPTNEKLFF. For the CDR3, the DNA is TGTGCCAGCAGTTTCCCTTCCCCCCGACAGGGAGTTCCGACTAATGAAAAACTGTTTTTT.

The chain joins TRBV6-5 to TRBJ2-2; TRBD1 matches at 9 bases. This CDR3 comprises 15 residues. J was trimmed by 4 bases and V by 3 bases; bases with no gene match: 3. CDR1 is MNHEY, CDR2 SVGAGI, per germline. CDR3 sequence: CASSYTGGGTGELFF. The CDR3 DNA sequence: TGTGCCAGCAGTTATACAGGGGGCGGCACCGGGGAGCTGTTTTTT.

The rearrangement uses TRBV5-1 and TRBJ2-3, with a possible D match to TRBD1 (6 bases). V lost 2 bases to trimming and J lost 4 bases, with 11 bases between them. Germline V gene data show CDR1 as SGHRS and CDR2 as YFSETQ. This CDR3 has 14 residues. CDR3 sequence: CASSLNTGSDTQYF. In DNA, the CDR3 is TGCGCCAGCAGCTTAAACACAGGGTCAGATACGCAGTATTTT.

The CDR3 sequence: CASSLLNGYNSPLHF. CDR3 coding DNA: TGCGCCAGCAGCCTATTAAACGGGTATAATTCACCCCTCCACTTT. The V gene is TRBV4-1, the J gene TRBJ1-6, with D unclear. This CDR3 spans 15 amino acids. Trimming pared 4 bases from V and 4 bases from J, leaving 11 bases between. Germline V gene lookup returns CDR1 MGHRA and CDR2 YSYEKL.

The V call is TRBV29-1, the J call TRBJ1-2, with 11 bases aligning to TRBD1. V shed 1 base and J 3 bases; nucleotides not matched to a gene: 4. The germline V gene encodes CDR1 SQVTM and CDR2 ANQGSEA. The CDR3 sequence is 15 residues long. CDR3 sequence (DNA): TGCAGCGTTGAAGTGGACAGGGGGCGAGACTATGGCTACACCTTC. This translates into CSVEVDRGRDYGYTF.

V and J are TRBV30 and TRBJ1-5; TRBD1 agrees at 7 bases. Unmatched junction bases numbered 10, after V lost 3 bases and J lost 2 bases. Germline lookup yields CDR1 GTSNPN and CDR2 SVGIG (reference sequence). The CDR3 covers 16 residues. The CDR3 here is CAWRQGRGMGNQPQHF. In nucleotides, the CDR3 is TGTGCCTGGAGACAGGGGCGTGGAATGGGCAATCAGCCCCAGCATTTT.

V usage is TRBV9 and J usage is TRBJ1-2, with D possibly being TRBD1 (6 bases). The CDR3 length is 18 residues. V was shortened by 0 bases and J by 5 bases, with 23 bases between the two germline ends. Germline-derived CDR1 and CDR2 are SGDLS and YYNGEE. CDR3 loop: CASSVADQPGAATYGYTF. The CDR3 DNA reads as TGTGCCAGCAGCGTAGCCGATCAACCAGGGGCTGCGACTTATGGCTACACCTTC.

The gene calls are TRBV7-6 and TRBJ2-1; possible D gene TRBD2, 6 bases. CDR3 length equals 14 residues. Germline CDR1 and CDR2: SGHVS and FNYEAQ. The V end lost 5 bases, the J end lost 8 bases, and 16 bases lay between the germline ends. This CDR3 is CASSRTPTSHEQFF. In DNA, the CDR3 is TGTGCCAGCAGCCGGACCCCGACTAGTCATGAGCAGTTCTTC.

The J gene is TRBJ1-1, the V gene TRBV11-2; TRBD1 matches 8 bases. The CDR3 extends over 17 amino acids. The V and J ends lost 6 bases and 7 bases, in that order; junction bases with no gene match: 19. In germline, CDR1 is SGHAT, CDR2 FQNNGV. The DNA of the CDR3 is TGTGCCAGCAGTTCATTTCTCCGGGACAGGCTTCGCCGTGAAGCTTTCTTT. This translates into CASSSFLRDRLRREAFF.

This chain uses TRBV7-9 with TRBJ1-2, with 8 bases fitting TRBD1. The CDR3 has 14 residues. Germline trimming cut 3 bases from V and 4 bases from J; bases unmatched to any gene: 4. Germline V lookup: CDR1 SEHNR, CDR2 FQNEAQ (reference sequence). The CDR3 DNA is TGTGCCAGCAGCTTGTCCAGGGGGCCCTATGGCTACACCTTC. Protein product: CASSLSRGPYGYTF.

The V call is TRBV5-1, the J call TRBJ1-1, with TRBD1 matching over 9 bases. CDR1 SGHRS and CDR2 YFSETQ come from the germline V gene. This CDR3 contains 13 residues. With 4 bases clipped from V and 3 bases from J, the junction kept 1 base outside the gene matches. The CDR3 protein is CASSRTGDTEAFF. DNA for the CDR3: TGCGCCAGCAGCAGGACAGGGGACACTGAAGCTTTCTTT.

The CDR3 is CASSVDRAWSPLHF. Written as DNA, the CDR3 is TGTGCCAGCAGCGTGGACAGGGCTTGGTCACCCCTCCACTTT. This chain joins TRBV5-5 and TRBJ1-6; 8 nucleotides agree with TRBD1. The CDR3 has 14 residues. V dropped 4 bases and J dropped 10; count of bases not matched to a gene: 7. Germline V CDR1 and CDR2: SGHKS, YYEKEE (reference sequence).

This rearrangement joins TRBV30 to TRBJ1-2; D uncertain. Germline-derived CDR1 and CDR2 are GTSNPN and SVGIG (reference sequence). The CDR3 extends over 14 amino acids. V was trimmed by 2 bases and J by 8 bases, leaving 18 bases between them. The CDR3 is CAWSQLGRPLGYTF. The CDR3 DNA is TGTGCCTGGAGTCAGTTGGGCAGGCCGTTAGGCTACACCTTC.

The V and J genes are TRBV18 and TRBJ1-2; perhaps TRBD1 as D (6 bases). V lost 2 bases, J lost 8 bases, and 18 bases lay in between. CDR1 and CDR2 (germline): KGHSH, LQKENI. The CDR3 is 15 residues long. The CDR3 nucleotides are TGTGCCAGCTCACCAGAGGGGGGGGCCTTAGGCGGCTACACCTTC. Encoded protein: CASSPEGGALGGYTF.

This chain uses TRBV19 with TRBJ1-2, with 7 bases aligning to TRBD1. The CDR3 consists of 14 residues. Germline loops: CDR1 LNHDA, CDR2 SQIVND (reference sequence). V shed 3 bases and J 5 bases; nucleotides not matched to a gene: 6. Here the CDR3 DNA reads TGTGCCAGTAGTATGGAACAGGGGTTATATGGCTACACCTTC. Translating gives CASSMEQGLYGYTF.